Listed here are 11 T cell receptor beta chains from one sample, sequenced in a study of blood T cell repertoires in COVID-19. TCRdb's table, derived via immunoSEQ multiplex PCR, lists solely in-frame clones and lacks some. The sample has 200,000 or so clones, roughly four fifths seen once. The sequencing input was peripheral blood. The source of these receptors is a woman older than 75 with COVID-19, enrolled during active disease.

The V call is TRBV11-2, the J call TRBJ2-5, with D maybe TRBD2 (6 bases). This CDR3 is built from 15 residues. CDR1 is SGHAT and CDR2 is FQNNGV in the germline V gene. The V end lost 0 bases, the J end lost 2 bases, and 10 bases lay between the germline ends. The chain's CDR3 is CASSLDVGGQETQYF. In DNA, the CDR3 is TGTGCCAGCAGCTTAGACGTCGGGGGACAAGAGACCCAGTACTTC. Based on the CDR3 plus reference TRBV11-2 and TRBJ2-5, the full variable domain is EAGVAQSPRYKIIEKRQSVAFWCNPISGHATLYWYQQILGQGPKLLIQFQNNGVVDDSQLPKDRFSAERLKGVDSTLKIQPAKLEDSAVYLCASSLDVGGQETQYFGPGTRLLVL.

This chain connects TRBV20-1 to TRBJ1-2, with D uncertain. V dropped 3 bases and J dropped 3 bases, with 11 bases sitting between them. The CDR3 is 13 residues long. From germline, CDR1 is DFQATT and CDR2 SNEGSKA (reference sequence). CDR3 residues: CSASSPAYYGYTF. CDR3 coding DNA: TGCAGTGCTAGTTCCCCCGCGTACTATGGCTACACCTTC.

This chain links TRBV4-3 with TRBJ1-2; D uncertain. With 0 bases removed from V and 2 bases from J, the gap between germline ends came to 4 bases. The germline V gene encodes CDR1 LGHNA and CDR2 YSLEER. The CDR3 loop spans 13 amino acids. The CDR3 bases are TGCGCCAGCAGCCAAGACATGAACTATGGCTACACCTTC. It codes for CASSQDMNYGYTF.

The CDR3 sequence is CASSIGRVRNQPQHF. The CDR3 DNA is TGTGCCAGTAGTATAGGCAGGGTCCGCAATCAGCCCCAGCATTTT. The gene calls are TRBV19 and TRBJ1-5, with D maybe TRBD1 (5 bases). The CDR3 covers 15 residues. V was shortened by 1 base and J by 2 bases, with 9 bases between the two germline ends. CDR1 and CDR2 from the germline V gene are LNHDA and SQIVND (reference sequence). Complete variable domain (other parts from reference TRBV19 and TRBJ1-5): DGGITQSPKYLFRKEGQNVTLSCEQNLNHDAMYWYRQDPGQGLRLIYYSQIVNDFQKGDIAEGYSVSREKKESFPLTVTSAQKNPTAFYLCASSIGRVRNQPQHFGDGTRLSIL.

The chain links TRBV5-6 to TRBJ1-2; perhaps TRBD1 as D (6 bases). Trimming cost V 4 bases and J 4 bases, with 8 bases left between them. The CDR3 is 12 residues long. Germline loops: CDR1 SGHDT, CDR2 YYEEEE. The CDR3 spells CASSLDSYGYTF. In nucleotides, the CDR3 is TGTGCCAGCAGCCTGGACAGCTATGGCTACACCTTC. Using reference TRBV5-6 and TRBJ1-2 for the parts outside the CDR3, the full variable domain is DAGVTQSPTHLIKTRGQQVTLRCSPKSGHDTVSWYQQALGQGPQFIFQYYEEEERQRGNFPDRFSGHQFPNYSSELNVNALLLGDSALYLCASSLDSYGYTFGSGTRLTVV.

This clone was seen a few times. The chain joins TRBV6-1 to TRBJ2-5; D possibly corresponds to TRBD1 (5 bases). Germline CDR1 MNHNS, CDR2 SASEGT. V lost 3 bases and J lost 5, with 16 bases in between. CDR3 length: 15 amino acids. This CDR3 is CASSEGQDPRETQYF. CDR3 DNA: TGTGCCAGCAGTGAGGGGCAGGACCCTCGGGAGACCCAGTACTTC.

The rearrangement joins TRBV6-5 to TRBJ1-3; D is possibly TRBD1 (6 bases). The ends were cut back, 8 bases at V and 3 bases at J, with 14 bases in the middle. This CDR3 is 14 amino acids long. CDR1 and CDR2 from the germline V gene are MNHEY and SVGAGI. CDR3 protein: CASHRDTLGNTIYF. The CDR3 nucleotides are TGTGCCAGCCACCGGGACACACTTGGAAACACCATATATTTT.

The chain links TRBV19 to TRBJ1-5, with 7 bases that match TRBD1. The CDR3 sequence is 14 residues long. Trimming at V came to 6 bases and at J to 2 bases, leaving 4 bases not matched to a gene. The V gene's germline CDR1 is LNHDA and CDR2 SQIVND (reference sequence). In DNA, the CDR3 is TGTGCCAGTAGCCCAGGGGGACGCAATCAGCCCCAGCATTTT. Translating it yields CASSPGGRNQPQHF.

V usage is TRBV5-5 and J usage is TRBJ2-7; 9 bases line up with TRBD1. V was clipped by 4 bases and J by 4 bases; unmatched bases: 9. This CDR3 is 15 amino acids long. The germline V gene encodes CDR1 SGHKS and CDR2 YYEKEE (reference sequence). The CDR3 is CASSVSGTGTYEQYF. The CDR3 nucleotides read TGTGCCAGCAGCGTGTCCGGGACAGGGACTTACGAGCAGTACTTC.

This sequence joins TRBV29-1 and TRBJ2-3; D remains unclear. This CDR3 is 13 amino acids long. The ends were cut back, 3 bases at V and 1 base at J, with 8 bases in the middle. The germline gives CDR1 SQVTM, CDR2 ANQGSEA. The chain's CDR3 is CSVEGGGTDTQYF. The CDR3 DNA reads as TGCAGCGTTGAGGGTGGAGGCACAGATACGCAGTATTTT.

This clone was counted only a few times. The V call is TRBV3-1 (or the pseudogene TRBV3-2), the J call TRBJ1-5; 10 bases are a match to TRBD1. CDR1 LGHDT and CDR2 YNNKEL come from the germline V gene (reference sequence). The CDR3 covers 14 residues. After removal of 4 bases from V and 6 bases from J, the junction contained 3 bases not matched to a gene. The CDR3 sequence is CASSRGTGAQPQHF. DNA for the CDR3: TGTGCCAGCAGCCGTGGGACAGGGGCTCAGCCCCAGCATTTT.